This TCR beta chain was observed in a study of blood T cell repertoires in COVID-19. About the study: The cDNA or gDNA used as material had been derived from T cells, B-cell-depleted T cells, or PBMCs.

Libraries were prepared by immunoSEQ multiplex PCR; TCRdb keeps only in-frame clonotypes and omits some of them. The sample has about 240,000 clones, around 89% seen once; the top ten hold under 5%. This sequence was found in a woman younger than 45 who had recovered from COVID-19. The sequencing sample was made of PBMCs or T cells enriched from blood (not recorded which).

CDR3 nucleotides: TGTGCCAGCATCTCGCTCCGGGACAGGGGGGTTCTGTGCTATGGCTACACCTTC. Translated, it gives CASISLRDRGVLCYGYTF. The chain employs TRBV6-8 and TRBJ1-2; 11 nucleotides match TRBD1. This CDR3 is 18 amino acids long. Germline V lookup: CDR1 MNHGY, CDR2 SAAAGT. The trim removed 7 bases at V and 4 bases at J, leaving 17 bases unmatched.